The 18 T cell receptor beta chains reported below all come from one sample, sequenced in a study of OX40 agonist ivuxolimab in advanced cancers. The protocol was immunoSEQ multiplex PCR, while the TCRdb copy is restricted to in-frame clones and leaves out a portion. Among approximately 58,000 clones, approximately 86% were seen once, and the ten largest hold about 0.71%. The source material was CD4+ or CD8+ T cells sorted from blood, sampled in a trial of the OX40 agonist ivuxolimab. These receptors were taken from an adult with an advanced solid tumor such as melanoma, head and neck, liver or kidney cancer.

The rearrangement links TRBV4-3 to TRBJ2-1; TRBD2 might be the D (6 bases). CDR3 length: 16 residues. V gave up 2 bases and J gave up 3 bases, with 14 bases separating them. Germline CDR1 reads LGHNA; CDR2 reads YSLEER. The CDR3 region has the DNA TGCGCCAGCAGCCAACAAGCGGGTGACTACTACAATGAGCAGTTCTTC. This sequence encodes CASSQQAGDYYNEQFF.

This clone was observed a single time. The chain recombines TRBV5-8 with TRBJ2-3; no clear D. Germline assignment: CDR1 SGHTS and CDR2 YDEGEE. The CDR3 length is 14 residues. Trimming stripped 5 bases from V and 0 bases from J, with 10 bases between. This CDR3 reads CASRPGASTDTQYF. CDR3 coding DNA: TGTGCCAGCAGACCGGGTGCTAGCACAGATACGCAGTATTTT.

The chain recombines TRBV14 with TRBJ2-3, with D uncertain. The germline CDR1 and CDR2 sequences are SGHDN and FVKESK. The CDR3 loop spans 14 amino acids. Trimming removed 1 base from V and 1 base from J, with 6 bases in between. The chain's CDR3 is CASSQVWGTDTQYF. The DNA of the CDR3 is TGTGCCAGCAGCCAAGTTTGGGGCACAGATACGCAGTATTTT.

The V and J genes are TRBV7-6 and TRBJ1-3; D is unclear. This CDR3 is built from 17 residues. Germline CDR1 SGHVS, CDR2 FNYEAQ. The V gene lost 6 bases and the J gene lost 0 bases, with 18 bases spanning the gap. For the CDR3, the DNA is TGTGCCAGCAGGAAAGGAGCCGGACGGAACTCTGGAAACACCATATATTTT. This gives the protein CASRKGAGRNSGNTIYF.

The J gene is TRBJ1-1, the V gene TRBV21-1; the table's D call TRBD1 went unverified against the DNA. TRBV21-1 is termed a pseudogene. The length of the CDR3 is 15 residues. CDR3 region: CASSRGQGERTEAFF. DNA of the CDR3: TGTGCCAGCAGCAGAGGACAGGGGGAGAGGACTGAAGCTTTCTTT.

The chain is built from TRBV18 and TRBJ1-2; TRBD1 might be the D (5 bases). Trimming pared 2 bases from V and 8 bases from J, leaving 21 bases between. This CDR3 contains 16 residues. Germline lookup yields CDR1 KGHSH and CDR2 LQKENI. The CDR3 coding sequence is TGTGCCAGCTCACCAACGGCGATACAGGCGACGTGGGGCTACACCTTC. Its protein is CASSPTAIQATWGYTF.

The V call is TRBV7-2, the J call TRBJ1-1; a weak D match, TRBD1 (6 bases). The CDR3 consists of 14 residues. Trimming left V 1 base short and J 2 bases short, with 8 bases between. Per germline, CDR1 SGHTA and CDR2 FQGNSA. The CDR3 DNA sequence: TGTGCCAGCAGCTTAGTGGGGGCTAACACTGAAGCTTTCTTT. Protein: CASSLVGANTEAFF.

The J gene is TRBJ2-2, the V gene TRBV9; 13 positions match TRBD2. Per the germline V gene, CDR1 is SGDLS and CDR2 is YYNGEE. V shed 2 bases and J 8 bases; nucleotides not matched to a gene: 3. The CDR3 is made up of 15 amino acids. CDR3: CASSVGTSGAGELFF. In DNA form, the CDR3 reads TGTGCCAGCAGCGTTGGGACTAGCGGGGCGGGGGAGCTGTTTTTT.

V is TRBV5-6 and J is TRBJ2-1; D is uncertain. The CDR3 consists of 13 residues. Germline assignment: CDR1 SGHDT and CDR2 YYEEEE. The V gene lost 4 bases and the J gene lost 9 bases, with 14 bases spanning the gap. The CDR3 reads CASSLRPRREQFF. In nucleotides, the CDR3 is TGTGCCAGCAGCCTTCGACCCAGGCGTGAGCAGTTCTTC.

To note about this clone: Germline and junction disagree at one end, which may indicate a read error. The chain links TRBV7-7 to TRBJ2-5; 9 bases line up with TRBD2. Germline CDR1 and CDR2: SSHAT and FNYEAQ (reference sequence). CDR3 length equals 17 residues. CDR3 sequence: CASSPGAGGRGEETQYF. CDR3 nucleotides: TGTGCTAGCAGCCCCGGAGCGGGAGGCCGGGGAGAAGAGACCCAGTACTTC.

V and J are TRBV29-1 and TRBJ1-1, with TRBD1 matching 8 bases. The V and J ends lost 6 bases and 5 bases, in that order; junction bases with no gene match: 14. Germline CDR1 is SQVTM and CDR2 is ANQGSEA. This CDR3 contains 15 residues. Here the CDR3 DNA reads TGCAGCGTCTTTGGAGGCACAGGGGGGGATACTGAAGCTTTCTTT. This codes for CSVFGGTGGDTEAFF.

This clone showed up just once. J is TRBJ2-2 and V is TRBV7-3; D is uncertain. The germline V and J ends were trimmed by 6 bases and 3 bases, with 14 bases remaining between them. The CDR3 loop spans 15 amino acids. Looked up from germline, CDR1 is SGHTA and CDR2 is FQGTGA. CDR3 loop: CASRLGSRDTGELFF. The DNA for the CDR3 is TGTGCCAGCAGGTTAGGGTCTAGGGACACCGGGGAGCTGTTTTTT.

This chain uses TRBV11-3 with TRBJ2-1; D is possibly TRBD2 (5 bases). The CDR3 runs 12 residues. Between the trimmed V and J ends, which lost 0 bases and 9 bases, there was a span of 6 bases. Germline CDR1 and CDR2: SGHNT and YENEEA. CDR3 residues: CASSLDGVEQFF. DNA of the CDR3: TGTGCCAGCAGCTTAGACGGGGTTGAGCAGTTCTTC.

This chain links TRBV14 with TRBJ2-2; TRBD1 matches at 9 bases. The germline V gene encodes CDR1 SGHDN and CDR2 FVKESK. The J segment lost 7 bases and the V segment lost 1 base, leaving 7 bases of the junction unmatched. The CDR3 contains 16 residues. CDR3 nucleotide sequence: TGTGCCAGCAGCCAAGCCGGGACAGGGTTTCACGGGGAGCTGTTTTTT. Translating it yields CASSQAGTGFHGELFF. Drawing the rest from reference TRBV14 and TRBJ2-2, the complete variable domain is EAGVTQFPSHSVIEKGQTVTLRCDPISGHDNLYWYRRVMGKEIKFLLHFVKESKQDESGMPNNRFLAERTGGTYSTLKVQPAELEDSGVYFCASSQAGTGFHGELFFGEGSRLTVL.

V is TRBV27 and J is TRBJ2-7, with 7 positions matching TRBD2. J gave up 2 bases and V 8 bases, and 9 bases lay outside the gene matches. Germline-derived CDR1 and CDR2 are MNHEY and SMNVEV (reference sequence). This CDR3 has 14 residues. The CDR3 is CASHLAAAPYEQYF. DNA for the CDR3: TGTGCCAGCCACCTAGCGGCAGCTCCCTACGAGCAGTACTTC.

The chain couples TRBV28 to TRBJ1-2; TRBD1 matches at 11 bases. Germline lookup yields CDR1 MDHEN and CDR2 SYDVKM. V was clipped by 2 bases and J by 4 bases; unmatched bases: 9. The CDR3 extends over 17 amino acids. CDR3 amino acids: CASSLPGQGGFIYGYTF. In DNA form, the CDR3 reads TGTGCCAGCAGTTTACCGGGACAGGGGGGTTTTATCTATGGCTACACCTTC.

Here the CDR3 reads CASSRGSSGRGETQYF. The DNA for the CDR3 is TGCGCCAGCAGCCGGGGATCCTCGGGGCGCGGGGAGACCCAGTACTTC. V gene TRBV4-3 combines with J gene TRBJ2-5; D tentatively reads TRBD1 or TRBD2 (5 bases each). V was pared by 4 bases and J by 5 bases, with 20 bases between. CDR1 LGHNA and CDR2 YSLEER come from the germline V gene. The CDR3 has 16 residues.

The chain recombines TRBV5-4 with TRBJ2-3; 7 bases map to TRBD2. Germline V gene lookup returns CDR1 SGHNT and CDR2 YYREEE (reference sequence). There are 16 residues in the CDR3. With 6 bases clipped from V and 2 bases from J, the junction kept 12 bases outside the gene matches. CDR3 protein: CASIRRAGDYTDTQYF. CDR3 nucleotide sequence: TGTGCCAGCATCAGAAGGGCGGGAGATTACACAGATACGCAGTATTTT. The entire variable domain, with the rest obtained from reference TRBV5-4 and TRBJ2-3, is as follows: ETGVTQSPTHLIKTRGQQVTLRCSSQSGHNTVSWYQQALGQGPQFIFQYYREEENGRGNFPPRFSGLQFPNYSSELNVNALELDDSALYLCASIRRAGDYTDTQYFGPGTRLTVL.